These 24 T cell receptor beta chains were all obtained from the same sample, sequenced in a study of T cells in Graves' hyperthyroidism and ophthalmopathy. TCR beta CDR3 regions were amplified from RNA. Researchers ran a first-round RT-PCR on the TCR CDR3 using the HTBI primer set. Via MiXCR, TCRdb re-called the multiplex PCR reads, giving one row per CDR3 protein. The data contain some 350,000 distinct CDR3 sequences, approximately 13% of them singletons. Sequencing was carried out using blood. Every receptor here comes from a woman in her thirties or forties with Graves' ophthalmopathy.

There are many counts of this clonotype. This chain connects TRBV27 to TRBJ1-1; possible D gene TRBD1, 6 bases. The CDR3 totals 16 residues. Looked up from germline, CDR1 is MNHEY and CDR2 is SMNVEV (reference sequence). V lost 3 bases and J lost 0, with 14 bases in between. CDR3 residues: CASSLRGGILNTEAFF. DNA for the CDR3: TGTGCCAGCAGTTTGAGAGGGGGGATTTTGAACACTGAAGCTTTCTTT.

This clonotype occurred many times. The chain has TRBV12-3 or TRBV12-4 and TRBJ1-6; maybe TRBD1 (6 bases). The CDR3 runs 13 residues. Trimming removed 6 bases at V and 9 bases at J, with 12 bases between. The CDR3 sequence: CASRKLRGSPLHF. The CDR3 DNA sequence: TGTGCCAGCAGGAAACTCAGGGGTTCACCCCTCCACTTT.

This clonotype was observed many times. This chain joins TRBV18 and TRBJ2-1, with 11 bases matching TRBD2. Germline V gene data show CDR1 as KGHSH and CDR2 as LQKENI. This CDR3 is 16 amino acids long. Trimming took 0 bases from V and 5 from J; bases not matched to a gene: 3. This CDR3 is CASSPPGTSGNNEQFF. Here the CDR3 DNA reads TGTGCCAGCTCACCACCGGGGACTAGCGGAAACAATGAGCAGTTCTTC.

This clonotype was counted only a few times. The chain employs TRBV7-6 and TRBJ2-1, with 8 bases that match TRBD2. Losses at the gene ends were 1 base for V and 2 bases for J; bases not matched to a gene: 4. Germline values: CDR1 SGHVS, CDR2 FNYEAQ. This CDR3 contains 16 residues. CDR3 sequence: CASSLVTSGAYNEQFF. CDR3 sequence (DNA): TGTGCCAGCAGCTTAGTCACTAGCGGAGCCTACAATGAGCAGTTCTTC.

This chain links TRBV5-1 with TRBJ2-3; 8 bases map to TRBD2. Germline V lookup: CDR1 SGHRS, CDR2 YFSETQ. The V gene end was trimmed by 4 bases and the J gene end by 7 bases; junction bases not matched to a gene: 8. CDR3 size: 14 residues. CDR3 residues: CASSSGGHSNTQYF. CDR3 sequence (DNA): TGCGCCAGCAGCAGCGGGGGTCATTCAAATACGCAGTATTTT. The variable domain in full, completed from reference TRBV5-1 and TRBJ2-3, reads KAGVTQTPRYLIKTRGQQVTLSCSPISGHRSVSWYQQTPGQGLQFLFEYFSETQRNKGNFPGRFSGRQFSNSRSEMNVSTLELGDSALYLCASSSGGHSNTQYFGPGTRLTVL.

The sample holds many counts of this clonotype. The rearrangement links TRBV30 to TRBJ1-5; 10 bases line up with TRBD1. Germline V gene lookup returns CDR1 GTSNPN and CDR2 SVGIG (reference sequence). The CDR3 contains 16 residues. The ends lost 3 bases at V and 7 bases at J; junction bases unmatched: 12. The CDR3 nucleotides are TGTGCCTGGAGCGCCAAAACCGGGACAGGGGTGCAGCCCCAGCATTTT. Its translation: CAWSAKTGTGVQPQHF.

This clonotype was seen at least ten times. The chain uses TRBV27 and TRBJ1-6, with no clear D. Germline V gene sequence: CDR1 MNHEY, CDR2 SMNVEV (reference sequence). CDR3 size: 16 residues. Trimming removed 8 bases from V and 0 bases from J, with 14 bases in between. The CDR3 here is CASGGTQSSYNSPLHF. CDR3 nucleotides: TGTGCCAGCGGAGGAACGCAGAGCTCCTATAATTCACCCCTCCACTTT.

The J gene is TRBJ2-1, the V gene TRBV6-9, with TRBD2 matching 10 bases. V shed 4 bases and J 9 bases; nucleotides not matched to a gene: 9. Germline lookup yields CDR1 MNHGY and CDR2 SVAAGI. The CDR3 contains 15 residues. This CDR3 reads CASSLTGTSVSEQFF. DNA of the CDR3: TGTGCCAGCAGTTTAACCGGGACTAGCGTGAGTGAGCAGTTCTTC.

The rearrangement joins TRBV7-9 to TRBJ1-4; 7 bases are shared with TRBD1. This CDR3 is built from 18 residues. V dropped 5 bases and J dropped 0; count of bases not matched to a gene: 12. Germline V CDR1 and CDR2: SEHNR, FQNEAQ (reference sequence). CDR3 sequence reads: CASSRDSREASTNEKLFF. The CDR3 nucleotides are TGTGCCAGCAGCCGGGACAGTCGGGAAGCATCAACTAATGAAAAACTGTTTTTT. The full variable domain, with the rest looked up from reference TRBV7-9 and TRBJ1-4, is DTGVSQNPRHKITKRGQNVTFRCDPISEHNRLYWYRQTLGQGPEFLTYFQNEAQLEKSRLLSDRFSAERPKGSFSTLEIQRTEQGDSAMYLCASSRDSREASTNEKLFFGSGTQLSVL.

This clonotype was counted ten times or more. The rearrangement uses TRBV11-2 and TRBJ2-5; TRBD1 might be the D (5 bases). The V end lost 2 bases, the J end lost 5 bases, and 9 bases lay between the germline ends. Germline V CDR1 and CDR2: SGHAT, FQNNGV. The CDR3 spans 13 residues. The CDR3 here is CASSLRTMETQYF. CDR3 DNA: TGTGCCAGCAGCTTACGGACAATGGAGACCCAGTACTTC.

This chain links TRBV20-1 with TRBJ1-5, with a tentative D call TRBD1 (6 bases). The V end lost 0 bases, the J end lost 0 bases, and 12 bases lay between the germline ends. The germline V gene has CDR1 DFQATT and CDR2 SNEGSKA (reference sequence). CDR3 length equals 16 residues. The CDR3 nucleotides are TGCAGTGCTAGAGATCCATGGGGACATAGCAATCAGCCCCAGCATTTT. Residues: CSARDPWGHSNQPQHF.

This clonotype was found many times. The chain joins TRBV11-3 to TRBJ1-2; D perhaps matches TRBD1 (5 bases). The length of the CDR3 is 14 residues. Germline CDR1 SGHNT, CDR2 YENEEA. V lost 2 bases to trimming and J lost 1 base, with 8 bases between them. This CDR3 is CASSLQGINYGYTF. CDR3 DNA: TGTGCCAGCAGCTTACAGGGAATTAACTATGGCTACACCTTC.

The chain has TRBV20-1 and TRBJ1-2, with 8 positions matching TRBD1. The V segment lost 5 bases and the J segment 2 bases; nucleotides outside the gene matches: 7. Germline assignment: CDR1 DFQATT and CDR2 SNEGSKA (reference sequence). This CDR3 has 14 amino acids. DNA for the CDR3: TGCAGTGCTGGTATGACAGGGGTGAACTATGGCTACACCTTC. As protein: CSAGMTGVNYGYTF.

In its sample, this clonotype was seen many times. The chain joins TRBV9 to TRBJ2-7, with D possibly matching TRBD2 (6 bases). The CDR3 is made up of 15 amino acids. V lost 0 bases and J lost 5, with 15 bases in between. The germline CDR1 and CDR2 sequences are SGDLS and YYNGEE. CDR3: CASSVGAGTPNEQYF. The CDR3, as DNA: TGTGCCAGCAGCGTAGGGGCGGGGACCCCGAACGAGCAGTACTTC.

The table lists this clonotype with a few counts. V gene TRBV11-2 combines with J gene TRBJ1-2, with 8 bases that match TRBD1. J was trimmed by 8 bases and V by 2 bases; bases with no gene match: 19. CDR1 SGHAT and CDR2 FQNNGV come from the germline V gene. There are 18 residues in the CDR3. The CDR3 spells CASSLLSGAGGIGGGYTF. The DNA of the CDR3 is TGTGCCAGCAGCTTACTGTCAGGGGCAGGGGGCATCGGGGGAGGCTACACCTTC.

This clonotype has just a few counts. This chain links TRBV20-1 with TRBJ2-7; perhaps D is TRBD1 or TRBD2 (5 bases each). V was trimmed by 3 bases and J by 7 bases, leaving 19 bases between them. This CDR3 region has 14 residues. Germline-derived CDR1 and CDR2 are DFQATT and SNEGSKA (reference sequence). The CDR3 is CSASVTGPLGEQYF. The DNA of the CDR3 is TGCAGTGCTAGTGTCACGGGGCCTCTGGGGGAGCAGTACTTC.

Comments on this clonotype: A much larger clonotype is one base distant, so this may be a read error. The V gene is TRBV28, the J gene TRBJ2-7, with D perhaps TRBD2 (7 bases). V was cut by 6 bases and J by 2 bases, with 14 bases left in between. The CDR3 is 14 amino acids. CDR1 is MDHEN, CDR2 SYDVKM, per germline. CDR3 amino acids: CASRGAAGTYEQYF. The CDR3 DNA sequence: TGTGCCAGCAGGGGGGCAGCGGGAACCTACGAGCAGTACTTC.

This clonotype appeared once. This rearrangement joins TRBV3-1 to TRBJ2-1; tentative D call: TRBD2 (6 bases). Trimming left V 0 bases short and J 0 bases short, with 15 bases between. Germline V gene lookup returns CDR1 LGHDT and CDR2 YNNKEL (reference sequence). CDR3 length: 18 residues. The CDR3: CASSQERLAFSSYNEQFF. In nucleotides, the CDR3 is TGTGCCAGCAGCCAAGAAAGGCTAGCGTTTAGCTCCTACAATGAGCAGTTCTTC.

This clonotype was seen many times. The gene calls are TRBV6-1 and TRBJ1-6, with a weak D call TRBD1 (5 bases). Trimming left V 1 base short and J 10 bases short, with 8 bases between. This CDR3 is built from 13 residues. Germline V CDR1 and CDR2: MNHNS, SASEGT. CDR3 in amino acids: CASSEVGGSPLHF. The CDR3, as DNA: TGTGCCAGCAGTGAAGTCGGGGGATCACCCCTCCACTTT.

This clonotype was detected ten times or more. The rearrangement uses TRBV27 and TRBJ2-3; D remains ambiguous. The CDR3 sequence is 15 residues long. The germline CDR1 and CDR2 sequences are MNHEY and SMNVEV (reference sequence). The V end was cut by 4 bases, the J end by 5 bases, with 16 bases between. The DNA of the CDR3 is TGTGCCAGCAGTTCTAACGGACCTCCAAAAGATACGCAGTATTTT. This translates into CASSSNGPPKDTQYF.

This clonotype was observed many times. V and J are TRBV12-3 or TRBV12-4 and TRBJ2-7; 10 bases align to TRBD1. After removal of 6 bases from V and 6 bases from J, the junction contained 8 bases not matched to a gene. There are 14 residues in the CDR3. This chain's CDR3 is CASRGAGTGAEQYF. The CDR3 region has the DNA TGTGCCAGCAGGGGGGCCGGGACAGGGGCCGAGCAGTACTTC.

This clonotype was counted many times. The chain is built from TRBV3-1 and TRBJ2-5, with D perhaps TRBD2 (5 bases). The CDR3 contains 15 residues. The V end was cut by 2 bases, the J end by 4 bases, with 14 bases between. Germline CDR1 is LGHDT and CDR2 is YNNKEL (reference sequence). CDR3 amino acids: CASSQSGMLGETQYF. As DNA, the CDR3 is TGTGCCAGCAGCCAATCGGGGATGCTGGGAGAGACCCAGTACTTC.

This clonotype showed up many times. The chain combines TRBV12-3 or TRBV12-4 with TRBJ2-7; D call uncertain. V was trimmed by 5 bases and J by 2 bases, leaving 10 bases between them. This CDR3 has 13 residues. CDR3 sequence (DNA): TGTGCCAGCAGTCGGACGGACGCCTACGAGCAGTACTTC. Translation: CASSRTDAYEQYF.

The CDR3 loop reads CASRKLDRGDGYTF. In nucleotides, the CDR3 is TGTGCCAGTAGAAAACTTGACAGGGGCGATGGCTACACCTTC. The V call is TRBV19, the J call TRBJ1-2; 8 bases agree with TRBD1. The CDR3 length is 14 residues. CDR1 and CDR2 from the germline V gene are LNHDA and SQIVND (reference sequence). J lost 6 bases, V lost 6 bases, and 9 bases had no gene match.